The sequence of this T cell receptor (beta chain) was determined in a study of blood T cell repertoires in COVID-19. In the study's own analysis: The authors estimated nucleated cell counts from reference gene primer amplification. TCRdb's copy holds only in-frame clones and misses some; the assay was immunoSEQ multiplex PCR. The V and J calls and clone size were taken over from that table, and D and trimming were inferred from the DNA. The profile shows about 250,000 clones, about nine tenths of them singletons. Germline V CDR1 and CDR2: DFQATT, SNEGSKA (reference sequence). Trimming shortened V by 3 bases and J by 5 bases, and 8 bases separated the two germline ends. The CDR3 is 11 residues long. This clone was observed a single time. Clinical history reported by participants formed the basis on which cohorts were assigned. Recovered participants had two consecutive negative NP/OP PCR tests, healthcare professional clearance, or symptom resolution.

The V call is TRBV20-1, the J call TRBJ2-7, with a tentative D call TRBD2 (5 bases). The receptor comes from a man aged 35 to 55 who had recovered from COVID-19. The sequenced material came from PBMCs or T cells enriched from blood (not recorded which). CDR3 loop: CSASGDDEQYF. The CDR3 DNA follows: TGCAGTGCTAGCGGGGATGACGAGCAGTACTTC.